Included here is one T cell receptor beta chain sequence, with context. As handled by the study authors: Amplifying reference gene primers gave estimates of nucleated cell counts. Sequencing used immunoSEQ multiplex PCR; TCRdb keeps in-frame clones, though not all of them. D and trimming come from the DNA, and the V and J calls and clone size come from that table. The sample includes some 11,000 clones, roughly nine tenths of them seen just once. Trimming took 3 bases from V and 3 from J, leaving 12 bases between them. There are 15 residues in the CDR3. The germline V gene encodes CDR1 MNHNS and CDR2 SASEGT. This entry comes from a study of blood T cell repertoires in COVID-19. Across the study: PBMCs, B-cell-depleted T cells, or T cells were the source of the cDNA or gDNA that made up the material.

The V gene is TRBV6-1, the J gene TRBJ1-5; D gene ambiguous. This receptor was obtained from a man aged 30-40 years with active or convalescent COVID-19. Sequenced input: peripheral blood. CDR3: CASSEMPGNNQPQHF. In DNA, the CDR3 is TGTGCCAGCAGTGAGATGCCGGGGAACAATCAGCCCCAGCATTTT.